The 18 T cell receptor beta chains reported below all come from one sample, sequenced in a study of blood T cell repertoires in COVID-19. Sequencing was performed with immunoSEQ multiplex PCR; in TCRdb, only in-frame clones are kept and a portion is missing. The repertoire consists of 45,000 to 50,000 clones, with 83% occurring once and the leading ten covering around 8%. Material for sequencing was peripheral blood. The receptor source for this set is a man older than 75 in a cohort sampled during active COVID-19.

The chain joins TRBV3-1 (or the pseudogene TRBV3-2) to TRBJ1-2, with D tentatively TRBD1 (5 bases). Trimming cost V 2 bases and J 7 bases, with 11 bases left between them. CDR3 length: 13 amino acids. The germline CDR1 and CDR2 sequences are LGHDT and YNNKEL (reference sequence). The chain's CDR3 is CASSQLQGTGYTF. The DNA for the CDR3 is TGTGCCAGCAGCCAACTTCAGGGAACTGGCTACACCTTC.

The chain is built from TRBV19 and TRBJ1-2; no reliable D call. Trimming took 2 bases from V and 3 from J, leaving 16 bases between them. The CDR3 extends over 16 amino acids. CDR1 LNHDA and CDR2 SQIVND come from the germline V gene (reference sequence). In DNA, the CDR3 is TGTGCCAGTAGTATACTTGGGCCCCGACCTTACTATGGCTACACCTTC. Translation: CASSILGPRPYYGYTF.

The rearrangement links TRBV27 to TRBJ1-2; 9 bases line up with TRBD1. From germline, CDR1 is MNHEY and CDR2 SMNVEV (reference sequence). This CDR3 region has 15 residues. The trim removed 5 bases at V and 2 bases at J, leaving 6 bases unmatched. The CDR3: CASSPRGQGNYGYTF. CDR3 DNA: TGTGCCAGCAGTCCCCGGGGACAGGGAAACTATGGCTACACCTTC.

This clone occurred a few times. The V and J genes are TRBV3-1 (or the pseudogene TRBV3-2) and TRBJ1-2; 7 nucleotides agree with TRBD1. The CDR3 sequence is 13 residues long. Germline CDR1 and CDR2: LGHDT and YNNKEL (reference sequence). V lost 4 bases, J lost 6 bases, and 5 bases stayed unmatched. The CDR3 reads CASSRGTGDGYTF. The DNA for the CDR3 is TGTGCCAGCAGCCGGGGAACAGGGGATGGCTACACCTTC.

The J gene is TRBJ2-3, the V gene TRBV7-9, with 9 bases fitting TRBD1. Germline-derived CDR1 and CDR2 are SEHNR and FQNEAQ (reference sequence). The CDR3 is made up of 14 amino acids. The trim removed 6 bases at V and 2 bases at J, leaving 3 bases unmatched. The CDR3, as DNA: TGTGCCAGCAGGACAGGGGGTTCCACAGATACGCAGTATTTT. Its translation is CASRTGGSTDTQYF.

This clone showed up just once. CDR3 protein: CASRLQGAVYEQFF. The CDR3 region has the DNA TGTGCCAGTAGGCTACAGGGGGCGGTTTATGAGCAGTTCTTC. V and J are TRBV19 and TRBJ2-1; 9 bases align to TRBD1. V shed 6 bases, J shed 8 bases, and the junction held 8 bases outside the gene matches. Germline V gene lookup returns CDR1 LNHDA and CDR2 SQIVND (reference sequence). The CDR3 covers 14 residues.

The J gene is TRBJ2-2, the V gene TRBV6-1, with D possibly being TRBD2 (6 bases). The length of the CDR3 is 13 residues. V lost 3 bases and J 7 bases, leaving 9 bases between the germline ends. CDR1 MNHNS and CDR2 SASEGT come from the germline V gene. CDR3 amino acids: CASSETRGGELFF. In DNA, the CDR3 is TGTGCCAGCAGTGAGACTAGAGGCGGGGAGCTGTTTTTT.

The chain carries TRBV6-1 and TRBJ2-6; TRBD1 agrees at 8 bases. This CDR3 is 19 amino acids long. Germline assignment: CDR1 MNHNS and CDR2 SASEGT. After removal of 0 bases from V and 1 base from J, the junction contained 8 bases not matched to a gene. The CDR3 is CASSEAHQGARSGANVLTF. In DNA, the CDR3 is TGTGCCAGCAGTGAAGCACACCAGGGGGCGCGATCTGGGGCCAACGTCCTGACTTTC.

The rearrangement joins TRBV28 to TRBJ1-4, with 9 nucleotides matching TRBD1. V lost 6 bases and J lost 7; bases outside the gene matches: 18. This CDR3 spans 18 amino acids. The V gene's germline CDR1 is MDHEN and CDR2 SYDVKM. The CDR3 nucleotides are TGTGCCAGCAGCCTTACCGGGACAGGGAATGCGGCGGGTGAAAAACTGTTTTTT. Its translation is CASSLTGTGNAAGEKLFF.

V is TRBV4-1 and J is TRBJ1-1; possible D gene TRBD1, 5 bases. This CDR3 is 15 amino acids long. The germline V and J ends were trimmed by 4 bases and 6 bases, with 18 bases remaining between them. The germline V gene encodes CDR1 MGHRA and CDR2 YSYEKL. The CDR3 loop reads CASSPPTAPRAEAFF. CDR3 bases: TGCGCCAGCAGCCCGCCGACAGCCCCACGCGCTGAAGCTTTCTTT.

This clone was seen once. In nucleotides, the CDR3 is TGTGCCAGCAGTTTTCGGCGGGAAGCTAACTATGGCTACACCTTC. Amino acids: CASSFRREANYGYTF. The chain couples TRBV27 to TRBJ1-2; D remains unclear. The CDR3 length is 15 residues. The germline V gene encodes CDR1 MNHEY and CDR2 SMNVEV (reference sequence). Trimming pared 3 bases from V and 0 bases from J, leaving 11 bases between.

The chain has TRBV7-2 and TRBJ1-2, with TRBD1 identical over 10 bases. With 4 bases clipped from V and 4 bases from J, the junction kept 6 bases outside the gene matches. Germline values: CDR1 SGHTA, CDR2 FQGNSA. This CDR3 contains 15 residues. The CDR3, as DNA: TGTGCCAGCAGCTCCAGGACAGGGGGACCCTATGGCTACACCTTC. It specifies CASSSRTGGPYGYTF.

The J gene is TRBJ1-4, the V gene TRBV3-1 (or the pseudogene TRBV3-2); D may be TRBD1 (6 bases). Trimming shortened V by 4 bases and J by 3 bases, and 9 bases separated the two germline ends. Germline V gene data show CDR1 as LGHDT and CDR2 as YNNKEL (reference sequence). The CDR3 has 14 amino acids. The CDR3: CASSLTGANEKLFF. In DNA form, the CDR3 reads TGTGCCAGCAGCCTGACAGGCGCTAATGAAAAACTGTTTTTT.

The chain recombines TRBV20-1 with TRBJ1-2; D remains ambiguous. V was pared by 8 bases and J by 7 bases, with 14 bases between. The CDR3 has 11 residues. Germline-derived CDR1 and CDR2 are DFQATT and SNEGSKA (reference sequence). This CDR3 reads CSPPWAGGYTF. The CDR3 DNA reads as TGCAGTCCCCCGTGGGCGGGTGGCTACACCTTC.

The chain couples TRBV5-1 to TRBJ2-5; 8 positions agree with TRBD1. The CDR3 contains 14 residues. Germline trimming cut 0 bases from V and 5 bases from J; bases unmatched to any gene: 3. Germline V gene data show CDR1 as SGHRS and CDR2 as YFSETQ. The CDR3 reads CASSLDRGMETQYF. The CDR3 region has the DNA TGCGCCAGCAGCTTGGACAGGGGGATGGAGACCCAGTACTTC.

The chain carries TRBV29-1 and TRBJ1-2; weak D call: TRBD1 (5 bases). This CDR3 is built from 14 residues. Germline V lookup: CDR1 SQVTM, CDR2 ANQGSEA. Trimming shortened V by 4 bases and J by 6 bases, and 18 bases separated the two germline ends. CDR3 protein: CSVGGDARGNGYTF. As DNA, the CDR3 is TGCAGCGTTGGGGGGGACGCACGGGGCAATGGCTACACCTTC. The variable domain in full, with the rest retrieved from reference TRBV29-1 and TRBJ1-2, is SAVISQKPSRDICQRGTSLTIQCQVDSQVTMMFWYRQQPGQSLTLIATANQGSEATYESGFVIDKFPISRPNLTFSTLTVSNMSPEDSSIYLCSVGGDARGNGYTFGSGTRLTVV.

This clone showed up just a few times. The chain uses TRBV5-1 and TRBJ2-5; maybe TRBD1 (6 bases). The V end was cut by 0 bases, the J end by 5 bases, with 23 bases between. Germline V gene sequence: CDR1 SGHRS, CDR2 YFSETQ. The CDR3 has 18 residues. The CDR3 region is CASSLEKGHGPPRETQYF. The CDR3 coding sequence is TGCGCCAGCAGCTTGGAGAAGGGACACGGCCCACCCAGGGAGACCCAGTACTTC.

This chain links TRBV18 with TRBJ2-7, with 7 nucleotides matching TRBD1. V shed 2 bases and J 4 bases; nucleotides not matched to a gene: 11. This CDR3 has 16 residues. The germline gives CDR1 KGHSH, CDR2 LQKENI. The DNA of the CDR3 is TGTGCCAGCTCACCAAGGGGACAGCCAGGCCTTTACGAGCAGTACTTC. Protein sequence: CASSPRGQPGLYEQYF.